These T cell receptor beta chains were read from a single sample in a study of blood T cells in healthy people across ages. One entry per CDR3 protein results from TCRdb running MiXCR on the 5' RACE reads. This sample has over a million distinct CDR3 sequences, with 42% found just once. Sequencing input: blood. The source of these receptors is a woman younger than 30 in good health. Both conserved end residues are part of each CDR3. A D gene is named only where the DNA matches it firmly. Size is stated for part of the rows, as once, few or many counts, or as a class when the clone is expanded.

NA	TRBV20-1	NA	TRBJ1-6	CSASGLTSSPFHF	TGCAGTGCTTCGGGACTGACCAGTTCACCCTTCCACTTT
once	TRBV6-1	TRBD2	TRBJ2-5	CASSAAIAGGNNEQYF	TGTGCCAGCAGTGCCGCCATAGCGGGAGGGAACAATGAGCAGTACTTC
many	TRBV7-3	NA	TRBJ2-1	CASSPGVANYNEQFF	TGTGCCAGCAGCCCAGGAGTTGCAAACTACAATGAGCAGTTCTTC
many	TRBV27	NA	TRBJ2-1	CASTNVGDNEQFF	TGTGCCAGCACTAACGTCGGTGACAATGAGCAGTTCTTC
few	TRBV25-1	NA	TRBJ2-1	CAVHGGPYNEQFF	TGTGCCGTGCACGGAGGCCCCTACAATGAGCAGTTCTTC
few	TRBV7-9	NA	TRBJ2-7	CASSFPPGTTLDKQYF	TGTGCCAGCAGCTTCCCCCCCGGGACCACCTTAGACAAGCAGTACTTC
few	TRBV12-3/TRBV12-4	NA	TRBJ1-4	CASSYRPGIEEKLFF	TGTGCCAGCAGTTACCGACCCGGCATAGAGGAAAAACTGTTTTTT
NA	TRBV6-5	TRBD1	TRBJ2-4	CASSLSGQGGLNIQYF	TGTGCCAGCAGTCTCTCTGGACAGGGGGGATTAAACATTCAGTACTTC
NA	TRBV6-5	TRBD1	TRBJ1-5	CASSYSPTGGEMYSNQPQHF	TGTGCCAGCAGTTACTCTCCGACAGGGGGCGAAATGTATAGCAATCAGCCCCAGCATTTT
once	TRBV5-1	TRBD2	TRBJ2-1	CVSSLGGTSGSDNEQFF	TGCGTCAGCAGCTTGGGAGGGACTAGCGGGTCCGACAATGAGCAGTTCTTC
few	TRBV10-3	TRBD2	TRBJ2-3	CGSLAGGGADTQYF	TGTGGGAGCCTAGCGGGAGGAGGAGCAGATACGCAGTATTTT
NA	TRBV3-1	NA	TRBJ1-5	CASSRTPSNQPQHF	TGTGCCAGCAGCCGGACACCTAGCAATCAGCCCCAGCATTTT
NA	TRBV15	NA	TRBJ1-2	CATSRDRADYYGYTF	TGTGCCACCAGCAGAGATCGGGCGGACTACTATGGCTACACCTTC
NA	TRBV7-2	NA	TRBJ2-3	CASSLVSGVRDTQYF	TGTGCCAGCAGCTTAGTGTCGGGAGTGAGAGATACGCAGTATTTT
NA	TRBV30	NA	TRBJ1-2	CAGDWNYGYTF	TGTGCCGGGGACTGGAACTATGGCTACACCTTC
NA	TRBV7-9	TRBD2	TRBJ2-7	CASSLVVSGIFGRQYF	TGTGCCAGCAGCTTAGTGGTTAGCGGGATATTTGGTCGGCAGTACTTC